This T cell receptor beta chain was profiled in a study of blood T cells in healthy people across ages. General observations from the study: Higher diversity and more naive CD4+ cells were features of long-lived donors, compared to aged donors.

Per the germline V gene, CDR1 is MGHDK and CDR2 is SYGVNS. Trimming shortened V by 4 bases and J by 8 bases, and 20 bases separated the two germline ends. This CDR3 contains 15 residues. Each individual donor underwent a draw of ten milliliters of peripheral blood. Next came a second PCR, run for about 7 to 12 cycles, which used a sample-barcoded 5' primer along with a J-beta primer mix. One entry per CDR3 protein, called by TCRdb with MiXCR from the 5' RACE reads. The sample records approximately 690,000 distinct CDR3 sequences, approximately 59% being singletons. Notes on this clonotype: The antigen remains undetermined.

The chain employs TRBV25-1 and TRBJ1-2, with a possible D match to TRBD1 (6 bases). The receptor was derived from a man between 60 and 75 years old in good health. Sequencing was carried out using blood. The CDR3 region has the DNA TGTGCCAGCAGTGTCCCAGCGGGGGGGCCAGGGGGCTACACCTTC. This codes for CASSVPAGGPGGYTF.